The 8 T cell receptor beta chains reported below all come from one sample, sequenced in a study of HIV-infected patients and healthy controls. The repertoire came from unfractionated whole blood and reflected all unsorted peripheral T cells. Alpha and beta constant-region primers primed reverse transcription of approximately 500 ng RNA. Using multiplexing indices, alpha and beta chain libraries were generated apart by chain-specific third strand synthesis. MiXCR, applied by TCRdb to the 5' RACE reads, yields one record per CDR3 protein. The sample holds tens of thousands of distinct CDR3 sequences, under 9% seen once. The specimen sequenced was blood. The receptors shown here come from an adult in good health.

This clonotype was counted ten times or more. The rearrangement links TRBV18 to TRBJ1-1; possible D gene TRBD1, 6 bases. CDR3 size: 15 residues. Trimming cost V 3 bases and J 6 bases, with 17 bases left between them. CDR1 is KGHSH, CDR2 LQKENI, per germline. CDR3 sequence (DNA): TGTGCCAGCTCACCGACGGGAACAGGGCGCGCTGAAGCTTTCTTT. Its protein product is CASSPTGTGRAEAFF.

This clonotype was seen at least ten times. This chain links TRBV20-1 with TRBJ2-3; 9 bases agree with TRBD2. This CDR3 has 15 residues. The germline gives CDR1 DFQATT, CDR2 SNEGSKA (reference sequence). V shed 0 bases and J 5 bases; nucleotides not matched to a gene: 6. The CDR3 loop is CSARDSRGGKDTQYF. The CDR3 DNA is TGCAGTGCTAGAGATTCGCGGGGGGGCAAAGATACGCAGTATTTT.

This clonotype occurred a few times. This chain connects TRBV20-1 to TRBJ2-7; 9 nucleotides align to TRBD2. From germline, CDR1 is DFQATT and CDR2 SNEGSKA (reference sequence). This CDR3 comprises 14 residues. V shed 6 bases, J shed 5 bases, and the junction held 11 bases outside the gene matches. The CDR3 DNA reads TGCAGTGCCGAGGGGAGCGGGACTAGCAACGAGCAGTACTTC. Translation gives CSAEGSGTSNEQYF.

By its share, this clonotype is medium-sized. The chain's CDR3 is CASSSLGGVQETQYF. The CDR3 DNA reads as TGTGCCAGCAGCTCCCTGGGAGGAGTACAAGAGACCCAGTACTTC. This chain connects TRBV7-9 to TRBJ2-5, with a weak D call TRBD2 (6 bases). V was clipped by 4 bases and J by 2 bases, with 14 bases between them. Germline assignment: CDR1 SEHNR and CDR2 FQNEAQ (reference sequence). The CDR3 length is 15 residues.

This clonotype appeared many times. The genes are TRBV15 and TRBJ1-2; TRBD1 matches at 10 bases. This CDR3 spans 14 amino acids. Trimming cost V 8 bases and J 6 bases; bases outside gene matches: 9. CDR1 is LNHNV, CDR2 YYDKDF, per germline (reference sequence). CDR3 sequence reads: CATRPGQGLDGYTF. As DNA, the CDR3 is TGTGCCACCCGGCCGGGACAGGGGTTGGATGGCTACACCTTC.

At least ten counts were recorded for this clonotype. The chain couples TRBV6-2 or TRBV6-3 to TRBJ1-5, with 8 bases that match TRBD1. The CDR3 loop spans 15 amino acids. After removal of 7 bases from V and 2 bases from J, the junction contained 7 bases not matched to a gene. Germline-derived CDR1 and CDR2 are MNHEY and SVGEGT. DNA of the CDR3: TGTGCCAGCACCCTGACAGGGGAAGGCAATCAGCCCCAGCATTTT. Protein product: CASTLTGEGNQPQHF.

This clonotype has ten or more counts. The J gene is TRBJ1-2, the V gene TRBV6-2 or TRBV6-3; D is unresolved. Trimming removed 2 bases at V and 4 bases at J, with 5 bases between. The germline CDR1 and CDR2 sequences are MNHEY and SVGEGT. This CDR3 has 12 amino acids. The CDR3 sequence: CASSYPSYGYTF. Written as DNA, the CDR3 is TGTGCCAGCAGTTACCCAAGCTATGGCTACACCTTC.

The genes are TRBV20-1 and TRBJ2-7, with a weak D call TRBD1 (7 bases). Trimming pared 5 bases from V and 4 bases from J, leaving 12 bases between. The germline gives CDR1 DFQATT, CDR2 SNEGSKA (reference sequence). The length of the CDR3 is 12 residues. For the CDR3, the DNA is TGCAGTGCTTTTCCAGGGGGGTACGAGCAGTACTTC. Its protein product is CSAFPGGYEQYF.